Listed here is a single TCR beta chain. This record belongs to a study of blood T cells in healthy people across ages. A second roughly 7 to 12 cycle PCR used barcoded and J-beta primers. The authors tagged each cDNA molecule using a template-switch adaptor with 12 random nucleotides. TCRdb processed the 5' RACE reads anew with MiXCR; each CDR3 protein has one entry. The profile shows about 1.5 million distinct CDR3 sequences, roughly 43% of them singletons. Per germline, CDR1 LGHNA and CDR2 YNFKEQ. The V segment lost 1 base and the J segment 2 bases; nucleotides outside the gene matches: 19. The CDR3 is 22 amino acids.

The V gene is TRBV4-2, the J gene TRBJ1-3; TRBD1 matches at 11 bases. Material for sequencing was blood. This clonotype was sampled from a woman under 30 in good health. The CDR3 loop is CASSQGAVWRDRGGLAGNTIYF. The CDR3 coding sequence is TGTGCCAGCAGCCAAGGAGCGGTGTGGCGGGACAGGGGGGGATTGGCTGGAAACACCATATATTTT.